A single sample is the source of the 23 T cell receptor beta chains below, sequenced in a study of T cells expressing NK-cell markers. TCRdb reworked the 5' RACE reads into one entry per CDR3 protein, no DNA. Its clone listing holds over 200,000 distinct CDR3 sequences. Material for sequencing was blood T cells: a sorted CD56 or NKG2C T cell subset, CD4+ or CD8+ T cells, or bulk PBMC T cells (not recorded which). The receptors here all came from a man between 18 and 35 years old in good health.

This chain joins TRBV30 and TRBJ1-1. Germline assignment: CDR1 GTSNPN and CDR2 SVGIG (reference sequence). The CDR3 length is 11 residues. The CDR3 sequence is CAWSVAGRAFF. The whole variable domain, remainder taken from reference TRBV30 and TRBJ1-1, is SQTIHQWPATLVQPVGSPLSLECTVEGTSNPNLYWYRQAAGRGLQLLFYSVGIGQISSEVPQNLSASRPQDRQFILSSKKLLLSDSGFYLCAWSVAGRAFFGQGTRLTVV.

The V call is TRBV14, the J call TRBJ1-1; TCRdb's assignment of TRBD1 cannot be checked, as there is no DNA. The CDR3 extends over 13 amino acids. The V gene's germline CDR1 is SGHDN and CDR2 FVKESK. The CDR3 spells CASSSQGFTEAFF. The variable domain in full, completed from reference TRBV14 and TRBJ1-1, reads EAGVTQFPSHSVIEKGQTVTLRCDPISGHDNLYWYRRVMGKEIKFLLHFVKESKQDESGMPNNRFLAERTGGTYSTLKVQPAELEDSGVYFCASSSQGFTEAFFGQGTRLTVV.

The chain uses TRBV5-1 and TRBJ1-6; no DNA is available, so the TRBD1 call from TCRdb remains unchecked. The CDR3 has 14 amino acids. CDR1 is SGHRS and CDR2 is YFSETQ in the germline V gene. CDR3 in amino acids: CASRPGQGDSPLHF. Full variable domain (rest looked up from reference TRBV5-1 and TRBJ1-6): KAGVTQTPRYLIKTRGQQVTLSCSPISGHRSVSWYQQTPGQGLQFLFEYFSETQRNKGNFPGRFSGRQFSNSRSEMNVSTLELGDSALYLCASRPGQGDSPLHFGNGTRLTVT.

This chain joins TRBV5-4 and TRBJ2-3; there is no DNA to check the TCRdb D call of TRBD2. Germline values: CDR1 SGHNT, CDR2 YYREEE (reference sequence). The CDR3 is 17 residues long. The chain's CDR3 is CASSRAPGTSVSDTQYF.

J is TRBJ2-3 and V is TRBV20-1; TCRdb designates TRBD2, a call that cannot be tested without DNA. The CDR3 spans 13 residues. In germline, CDR1 is DFQATT, CDR2 SNEGSKA (reference sequence). CDR3 sequence reads: CSARDSKSDTQYF.

This chain links TRBV30 with TRBJ2-1; the TRBD1 assignment by TCRdb is unverifiable without DNA. Germline V gene sequence: CDR1 GTSNPN, CDR2 SVGIG (reference sequence). The CDR3 extends over 13 amino acids. CDR3 sequence reads: CAWNRGSDNEQFF.

This chain links TRBV5-1 with TRBJ1-3; TCRdb calls TRBD1, which cannot be checked without DNA. This CDR3 region has 14 residues. Germline V gene sequence: CDR1 SGHRS, CDR2 YFSETQ. This CDR3 reads CASSTGTEGDTIYF.

The chain recombines TRBV12-3 or TRBV12-4 with TRBJ1-1; TCRdb calls TRBD1, which cannot be checked without DNA. The CDR3 consists of 14 residues. CDR3 amino acids: CASSPRTGNTEAFF.

V usage is TRBV20-1 and J usage is TRBJ2-1; TCRdb's D call, TRBD2, is unchecked because there is no DNA. Germline V CDR1 and CDR2: DFQATT, SNEGSKA (reference sequence). CDR3 length equals 14 residues. CDR3 loop: CSASSGRNYNEQFF.

The chain is built from TRBV10-3 and TRBJ2-1; TCRdb lists TRBD2, though no DNA is available to test this call. The CDR3 is 15 residues long. CDR1 is ENHRY, CDR2 SYGVKD, per germline. The CDR3 loop reads CAISEFPSGTREQFF.

This chain uses TRBV12-3 or TRBV12-4 with TRBJ1-1. The CDR3 has 13 residues. The chain's CDR3 is CASSFSTATEAFF.

The V call is TRBV5-1, the J call TRBJ2-5; TCRdb picks TRBD1, but there is no DNA to check that call. The CDR3 spans 15 residues. From germline, CDR1 is SGHRS and CDR2 YFSETQ. The CDR3 loop is CASSLRTGGSETQYF.

The genes are TRBV5-1 and TRBJ1-4; the TCRdb call, TRBD1, lacks DNA for checking. The germline gives CDR1 SGHRS, CDR2 YFSETQ. The CDR3 runs to 17 residues. CDR3 sequence reads: CASSLAAGPTTNEKLFF.

The chain is built from TRBV29-1 and TRBJ2-3; TCRdb gives TRBD2 as the D gene, but with no DNA this cannot be confirmed. This CDR3 spans 15 amino acids. CDR1 is SQVTM, CDR2 ANQGSEA, per germline. The CDR3 spells CSVEIAGTSTDTQYF.

This sequence joins TRBV29-1 and TRBJ1-4; the TRBD1 assignment by TCRdb is unverifiable without DNA. Germline CDR1 SQVTM, CDR2 ANQGSEA. The CDR3 is 15 amino acids. The CDR3 region is CSVLEGRTGSGKLFF.

This rearrangement joins TRBV7-2 to TRBJ2-5; absent DNA, TCRdb's TRBD2 call cannot be checked. The CDR3 runs to 15 residues. Germline CDR1 and CDR2: SGHTA and FQGNSA. CDR3 residues: CASSLAEASGGTQYF.

The rearrangement joins TRBV12-3 or TRBV12-4 to TRBJ2-7; lacking DNA, the TRBD2 call made by TCRdb goes unchecked. The CDR3 length is 13 residues. The CDR3 sequence: CASATGTSHEQYF.

This chain joins TRBV6-5 and TRBJ2-3; TCRdb indicates TRBD1, and absent DNA this call remains unverified. CDR3 length: 15 amino acids. Germline values: CDR1 MNHEY, CDR2 SVGAGI. The CDR3 region is CASSYSGLGADTQYF.

The chain couples TRBV18 to TRBJ2-3; the D call from TCRdb, TRBD2, cannot be confirmed without DNA. Germline V gene sequence: CDR1 KGHSH, CDR2 LQKENI. This CDR3 is built from 14 residues. The CDR3 loop reads CASSPGGPPNTQYF.

This chain links TRBV20-1 with TRBJ1-6; no DNA is available, so the TRBD1 call from TCRdb remains unchecked. The CDR3 totals 16 residues. Germline CDR1 is DFQATT and CDR2 is SNEGSKA (reference sequence). CDR3 loop: CSARDVGGTDNSPLHF.

The J gene is TRBJ2-7, the V gene TRBV4-2; TCRdb picks TRBD2, but there is no DNA to check that call. Germline lookup yields CDR1 LGHNA and CDR2 YNFKEQ. This CDR3 contains 16 residues. The CDR3 reads CASSLLGSSGSYEQYF.

The chain recombines TRBV6-2 or TRBV6-3 with TRBJ2-7. This CDR3 is built from 15 residues. Germline CDR1 is MNHEY and CDR2 is SVGEGT. The CDR3 region is CASSYSTIRTYEQYF.

The V gene is TRBV23-1, the J gene TRBJ2-7; as DNA is missing, the TRBD1 call by TCRdb cannot be tested. TRBV23-1 carries the ORF label, with uncertain function. The CDR3 is 15 residues long. The CDR3 loop is CASSRPGHSSYEQYF.